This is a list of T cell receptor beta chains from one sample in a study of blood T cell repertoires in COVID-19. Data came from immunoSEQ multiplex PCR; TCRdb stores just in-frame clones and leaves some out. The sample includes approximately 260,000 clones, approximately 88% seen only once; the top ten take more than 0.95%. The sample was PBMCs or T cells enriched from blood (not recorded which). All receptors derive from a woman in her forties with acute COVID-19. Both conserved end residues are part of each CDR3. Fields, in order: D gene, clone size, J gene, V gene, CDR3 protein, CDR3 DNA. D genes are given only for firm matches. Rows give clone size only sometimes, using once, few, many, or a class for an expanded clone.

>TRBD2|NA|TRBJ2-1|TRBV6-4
CASSRTSGRAFEQFF
TGTGCCAGCAGTCGGACTAGCGGGAGGGCCTTTGAGCAGTTCTTC
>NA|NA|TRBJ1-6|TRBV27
CASSTLGTTSNSPLHF
TGTGCCAGCAGCACCCTCGGGACAACTTCTAATTCACCCCTCCACTTT
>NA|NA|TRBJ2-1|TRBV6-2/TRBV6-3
CASSRNPSWSYNEQFF
TGTGCCAGCAGTCGAAACCCTAGCTGGAGCTACAATGAGCAGTTCTTC
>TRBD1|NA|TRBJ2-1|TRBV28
CASRLGQGNNEQFF
TGTGCCAGCAGGCTCGGACAGGGTAACAATGAGCAGTTCTTC
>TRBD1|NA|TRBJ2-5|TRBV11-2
CASSTTRTGGTQYF
TGTGCCAGCAGCACCACTAGGACAGGAGGGACCCAGTACTTC
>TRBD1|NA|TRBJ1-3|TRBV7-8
CASSLVRDSNGNTIYF
TGTGCCAGCAGCTTAGTGAGGGACAGTAATGGAAACACCATATATTTT
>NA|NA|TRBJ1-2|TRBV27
CASSLSRGLLGRVDGYTF
TGTGCCAGCAGTTTATCGAGGGGTCTTTTGGGGAGGGTGGATGGCTACACCTTC
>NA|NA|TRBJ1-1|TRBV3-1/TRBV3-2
CASSQGVSTEAFF
TGTGCCAGCAGCCAAGGCGTGAGCACTGAAGCTTTCTTT
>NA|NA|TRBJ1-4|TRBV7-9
CASSTPGVLVEKLFF
TGTGCCAGCAGCACCCCAGGGGTCTTGGTTGAAAAACTGTTTTTT
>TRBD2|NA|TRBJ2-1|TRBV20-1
CSASIGTRANEQFF
TGCAGTGCTAGTATAGGGACTAGAGCTAATGAGCAGTTCTTC
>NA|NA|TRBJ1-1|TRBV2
CASSDTRMNTEAFF
TGTGCCAGCAGTGATACCAGGATGAACACTGAAGCTTTCTTT
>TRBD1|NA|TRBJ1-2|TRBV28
CASGQGYVYGYTF
TGTGCCAGCGGACAGGGCTACGTCTATGGCTACACCTTC
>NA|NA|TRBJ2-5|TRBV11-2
CASSLPGAETQYF
TGTGCCAGCAGCTTACCGGGAGCGGAGACCCAGTACTTC
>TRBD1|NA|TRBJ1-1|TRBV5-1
CASSLAIGTGAFMNTEAFF
TGCGCCAGCAGCTTGGCAATCGGGACAGGGGCGTTCATGAACACTGAAGCTTTCTTT
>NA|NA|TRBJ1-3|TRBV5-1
CASSIGGFGGNTIYF
TGCGCCAGCAGCATTGGAGGATTCGGTGGAAACACCATATATTTT
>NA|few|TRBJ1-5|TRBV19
CASSIVIRAQPQHF
TGTGCCAGTAGTATAGTAATCAGGGCTCAGCCCCAGCATTTT
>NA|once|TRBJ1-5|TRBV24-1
CATSDGEEPQHF
TGTGCCACCAGTGACGGTGAAGAGCCCCAGCATTTT
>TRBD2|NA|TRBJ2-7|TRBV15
CATSVSGSNNEQYF
TGTGCCACCAGCGTTAGCGGGAGTAACAACGAGCAGTACTTC
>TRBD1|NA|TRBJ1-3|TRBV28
CASSSTGAFSGNTIYF
TGTGCCAGCAGTTCGACAGGGGCTTTCTCTGGAAACACCATATATTTT
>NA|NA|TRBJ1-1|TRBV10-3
CAIIKGDGTEAFF
TGTGCCATCATCAAGGGGGATGGCACTGAAGCTTTCTTT
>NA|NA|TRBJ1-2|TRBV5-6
CASSLVEGAYGYTF
TGTGCCAGCAGCTTGGTGGAGGGTGCCTATGGCTACACCTTC
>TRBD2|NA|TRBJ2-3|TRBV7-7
CASSLGLAGSTDTQYF
TGTGCTAGCAGCTTAGGCCTAGCGGGGAGCACAGATACGCAGTATTTT
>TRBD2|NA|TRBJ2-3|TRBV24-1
CATSDWASGADTQYF
TGTGCCACCAGTGATTGGGCTAGCGGAGCAGATACGCAGTATTTT
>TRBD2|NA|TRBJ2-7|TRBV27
CASSLSSGNTIHEQYF
TGTGCCAGCAGTCTATCGAGCGGGAATACGATCCACGAGCAGTACTTC
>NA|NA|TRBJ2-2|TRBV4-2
CASSQVVRKDTGELFF
TGTGCCAGCAGCCAAGTGGTTAGAAAAGACACCGGGGAGCTGTTTTTT
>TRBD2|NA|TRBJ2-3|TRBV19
CASSIGLWLAGLTDTQYF
TGTGCCAGTAGTATCGGCCTGTGGCTAGCGGGACTCACAGATACGCAGTATTTT
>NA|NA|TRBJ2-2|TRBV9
CASSVVQNTGELFF
TGTGCCAGCAGCGTAGTCCAGAACACCGGGGAGCTGTTTTTT
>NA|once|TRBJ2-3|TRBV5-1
CASSGQLTDTQYF
TGCGCCAGCAGCGGACAGCTCACAGATACGCAGTATTTT
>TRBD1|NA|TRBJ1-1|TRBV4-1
CASSQVFQGGTEAFF
TGCGCCAGCAGCCAAGTTTTCCAGGGGGGAACTGAAGCTTTCTTT
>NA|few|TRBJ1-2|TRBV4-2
CASSQERLGGTYGYTF
TGTGCCAGCAGCCAAGAACGTCTCGGCGGTACCTATGGCTACACCTTC
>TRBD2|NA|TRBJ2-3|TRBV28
CASSSLRAGGLLSSTDTQYF
TGTGCCAGCAGTTCCCTCCGAGCGGGAGGGCTTCTTTCTAGCACAGATACGCAGTATTTT
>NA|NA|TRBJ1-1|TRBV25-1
CASSGGGAFF
TGTGCCAGCAGTGGGGGCGGAGCTTTCTTT
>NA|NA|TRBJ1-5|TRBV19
CASPYRNQPQHF
TGTGCCAGCCCCTATCGGAATCAGCCCCAGCATTTT